Here is one T cell receptor (beta chain) with its context. The data belong to a study of PD-L1 blockade in urothelial cancer. Study background: Of prior chemotherapy regimens, patients had received between 0 and 3.

This CDR3 has 17 residues. The J segment lost 4 bases and the V segment lost 1 base, leaving 10 bases of the junction unmatched. The germline gives CDR1 LGHNA, CDR2 YNFKEQ. Sequencing was performed with immunoSEQ multiplex PCR; in TCRdb, only in-frame clones are kept and a portion is missing. The sample comprises fewer than 65,000 clones, about 86% of which are singletons, and approximately 3% rests with the top ten. Sample time point: pretreatment peripheral blood. Samples were collected from each patient before treatment and during treatment. Each patient gave between 1 and 8 of them in total. The chain has TRBV4-2 and TRBJ2-1; the match to TRBD2 covers 7 bases. The clonotype originates from a man in his 70s with urothelial cancer. The sequenced sample was PBMCs, obtained around atezolizumab (anti-PD-L1) treatment. CDR3 in amino acids: CASSQAAGRRTYNEQFF. The CDR3 DNA follows: TGTGCCAGCAGCCAAGCAGCGGGACGACGCACTTACAATGAGCAGTTCTTC.